Listed below are T cell receptor beta chains from one sample, sequenced in a study of identical twins. TCRdb redid the calling of the 5' RACE reads with MiXCR, one entry per CDR3 protein. The sample contains around 250,000 distinct CDR3 sequences, around 6.6% of which appear only once. These same data were also listed under a study on yellow fever vaccine responses in identical twins.

Sequencing used memory (CD45RO+) T cells sorted from blood. The source is a woman aged 18-29 years in good health. The CDR3 runs from the conserved cysteine through the conserved F or W. A D gene is named only where the DNA matches it firmly. Where a row states a size, it is once, few, many or the class of an expanded clone; other rows omit it.

j_call,v_call,clone_size,d_call,cdr3_nt,cdr3_aa
TRBJ2-1,TRBV11-2,many,TRBD2,TGTGCCAGCAGCTTAGGGGCTAGCGGGAGCTCCTACAATGAGCAGTTCTTC,CASSLGASGSSYNEQFF
TRBJ1-5,TRBV20-1,many,.,TGCAGTGCTAGAGTTAGCAATCAGCCCCAGCATTTT,CSARVSNQPQHF
TRBJ2-2,TRBV12-3/TRBV12-4,.,TRBD2,TGTGCCTTCAGTGGAGGGCGACTAGCGAACAAGAACACCGGGGAGCTGTTTTTT,CAFSGGRLANKNTGELFF
TRBJ1-3,TRBV5-6,few,.,TGTGCCAGCAGCCAGGACCCCCGAGGGGGAAACACCATATATTTT,CASSQDPRGGNTIYF
TRBJ1-6,TRBV2,many,.,TGTGCCAGCAGTCCGCGGGGGTTGGATAATTCACCCCTCCACTTT,CASSPRGLDNSPLHF
TRBJ1-6,TRBV5-1,many,.,TGCGCCAGCAGCTTAGACGGGACTTTGCTTAATTCACCCCTCCACTTT,CASSLDGTLLNSPLHF
TRBJ1-1,TRBV20-1,.,TRBD1,TGCAGTGCTAGAGTTCCAGGGGGGATCACTGAAGCTTTCTTT,CSARVPGGITEAFF
TRBJ1-1,TRBV10-3,many,TRBD1,TGTGCCACCTCCTACGGACAGGGCGGGAACACTGAAGCTTTCTTT,CATSYGQGGNTEAFF
TRBJ1-1,TRBV10-3,many,.,TGTGCCATCAGTGAGTTAGAGGGGACTGAAGCTTTCTTT,CAISELEGTEAFF
TRBJ2-7,TRBV4-2,.,TRBD2,TGTGCCAGCAGCCAACCTACTAGCGGGACCTTCTACGAGCAGTACTTC,CASSQPTSGTFYEQYF
TRBJ2-2,TRBV20-1,few,TRBD2,TGCTGTGCTAGAGATGCGGCTAGCGGGGGGGCGGGCACCGGGGAGCTGTTTTTT,CCARDAASGGAGTGELFF
TRBJ2-2,TRBV12-3/TRBV12-4,few,TRBD1,TGTGCCAGCAGGGCCAGGGGGCCGGGGACCGGGGAGCTGTTTTTT,CASRARGPGTGELFF
TRBJ1-1,TRBV27,many,.,TGTGCCAGCACCCGGACCGGTAACACTGAAGCTTTCTTT,CASTRTGNTEAFF
TRBJ2-3,TRBV14,.,.,TGTGCCAGCAGCCACTCAGAGGCATGGAGGGGCACAGATACGCAGTATTTT,CASSHSEAWRGTDTQYF
TRBJ1-1,TRBV6-1,many,TRBD1,TGTGCCAGCAAAACGACAGGGGGGAGCACTGAAGCTTTCTTT,CASKTTGGSTEAFF
TRBJ2-2,TRBV5-5,.,TRBD2,TGTGCCAGCAGCTTGAGGCTAGCGGGCTTCGCGAGGGGGGAGCTGTTTTTT,CASSLRLAGFARGELFF
TRBJ1-2,TRBV20-1,many,.,TGCAGTGCTAGAGATCTAAGACCGGGACCCGGCTATGGCTACACCTTC,CSARDLRPGPGYGYTF
TRBJ2-1,TRBV3-1,.,TRBD2,TGTGCCTGCAGCCGCGGGACTAGCGGGGGGAGCTCCTACAATGAGCAGTTCTTC,CACSRGTSGGSSYNEQFF
TRBJ1-5,TRBV20-1,many,.,TGCAGTGCTAGAGATCGGACAGTCTATAGCAATCAGCCCCAGCATTTT,CSARDRTVYSNQPQHF
TRBJ2-1,TRBV7-6,few,TRBD1,TGTGCCAGCAGCCCAAGAGGACAGGGGAATGAGCAGTTCTTC,CASSPRGQGNEQFF
TRBJ2-1,TRBV28,few,.,TGTGCCAGCAGTTTATATGTGGGGCTCGGCGGGTGGGGTGAGCAGTTCTTC,CASSLYVGLGGWGEQFF
TRBJ1-2,TRBV20-1,many,TRBD1,TGCAGTAACGACAGGGGTGGAGGCTACACCTTC,CSNDRGGGYTF
TRBJ2-5,TRBV6-1,many,TRBD2,TGTGCCAGCCGTGGGCTAGCGGGAGTGGGAGGTCGGGAGACCCAGTACTTC,CASRGLAGVGGRETQYF
TRBJ1-3,TRBV27,many,.,TGTGCCAGCAGCCTAGGACCCCCGCCCCCCGACACCATATATTTT,CASSLGPPPPDTIYF
TRBJ1-6,TRBV19,.,.,TGTGCCAGTAGTCCCGGACAGCGCCGCCGAAGGGATTCACCCCTCCACTTT,CASSPGQRRRRDSPLHF
TRBJ2-1,TRBV2,few,TRBD1,TGTGCCAGCAAGGGGGCCGGATCCTACAATGAGCAGTTCTTC,CASKGAGSYNEQFF
TRBJ2-2,TRBV24-1,few,.,TGTGCCACCAGTGACTTGACCGGGACAAAGACCGGGGAGCTGTTTTTT,CATSDLTGTKTGELFF
TRBJ2-3,TRBV7-9,.,TRBD2,TGTGCCAGCAGCTTAGAGGCGGGAGCAGATACGCAGTATTTT,CASSLEAGADTQYF